What follows is one TCR beta chain and its context. Assay: immunoSEQ multiplex PCR; the TCRdb copy retains only in-frame clones and omits some. The sample lists tens of thousands of clones; around nine tenths were seen once. Germline CDR1 SGHDT, CDR2 YYEEEE. J was trimmed by 4 bases and V by 4 bases; bases with no gene match: 11. This CDR3 comprises 16 residues. This sample was taken from a study of technical replicates of blood from a handful of donors. The receptor was isolated from a human donor in good health. Some clones in this sample may be carry-over from other donors' samples. Sequencing used PBMCs. The chain joins TRBV5-6 to TRBJ1-2; 9 bases agree with TRBD1. The CDR3 nucleotides are TGTGCCAGCAGCGTTCAGCGGGGACAGGGTAGCTATGGCTACACCTTC. It encodes CASSVQRGQGSYGYTF.